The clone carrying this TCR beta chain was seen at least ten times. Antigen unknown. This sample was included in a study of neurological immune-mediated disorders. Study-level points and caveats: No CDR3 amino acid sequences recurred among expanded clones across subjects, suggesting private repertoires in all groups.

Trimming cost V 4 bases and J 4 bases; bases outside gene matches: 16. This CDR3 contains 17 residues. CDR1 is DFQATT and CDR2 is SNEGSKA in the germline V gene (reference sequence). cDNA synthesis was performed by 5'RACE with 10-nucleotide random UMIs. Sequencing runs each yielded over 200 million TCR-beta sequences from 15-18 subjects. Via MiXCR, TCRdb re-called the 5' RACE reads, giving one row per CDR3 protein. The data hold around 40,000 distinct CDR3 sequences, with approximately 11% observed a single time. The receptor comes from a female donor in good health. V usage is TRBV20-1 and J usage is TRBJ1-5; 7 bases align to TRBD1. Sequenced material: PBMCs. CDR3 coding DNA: TGCAGTGCTACCGAAGTTTCGTCCGGGACAGCAAATCAGCCCCAGCATTTT. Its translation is CSATEVSSGTANQPQHF.